One sample yielded the 12 T cell receptor beta chains listed below, sequenced in a study of graft-versus-host responses after intestinal transplantation. For these receptors, no antigen is known. The protocol was immunoSEQ multiplex PCR, while the TCRdb copy is restricted to in-frame clones and leaves out a portion. The sample holds approximately 97,000 clones, 90% to 95% seen once. This sample comprised unstimulated CD4+ T cells sorted from spleen or lymph node cells, obtained before transplant. Every receptor here comes from a human donor who was the organ donor for an intestinal transplant.

This chain joins TRBV30 and TRBJ2-3; possible D gene TRBD1, 5 bases. V lost 1 base to trimming and J lost 2 bases, with 10 bases between them. Per germline, CDR1 GTSNPN and CDR2 SVGIG (reference sequence). The CDR3 covers 14 residues. The chain's CDR3 is CAWSAGSYTDTQYF. The CDR3 DNA sequence: TGTGCCTGGAGTGCAGGGTCATACACAGATACGCAGTATTTT.

The chain uses TRBV7-3 and TRBJ2-2; no definite D call. V lost 2 bases, J lost 4 bases, and 5 bases lay in between. The germline gives CDR1 SGHTA, CDR2 FQGTGA. There are 13 residues in the CDR3. In DNA, the CDR3 is TGTGCCAGCAGCTTACATCCCACCGGGGAGCTGTTTTTT. This translates into CASSLHPTGELFF.

J is TRBJ2-3 and V is TRBV2, with 11 bases aligning to TRBD2. The CDR3 consists of 14 residues. J gave up 5 bases and V 5 bases, and 3 bases lay outside the gene matches. Germline V gene data show CDR1 as SNHLY and CDR2 as FYNNEI. The CDR3 reads CASSYSGGGDTQYF. The CDR3 nucleotides are TGTGCCAGCAGTTATAGCGGGGGGGGAGATACGCAGTATTTT. Filled out from reference TRBV2 and TRBJ2-3, the complete variable domain reads EPEVTQTPSHQVTQMGQEVILRCVPISNHLYFYWYRQILGQKVEFLVSFYNNEISEKSEIFDDQFSVERPDGSNFTLKIRSTKLEDSAMYFCASSYSGGGDTQYFGPGTRLTVL.

The chain combines TRBV30 with TRBJ1-5, with D maybe TRBD1 (5 bases). V shed 0 bases and J shed 2 bases, with 17 bases lying between them. The CDR3 length is 17 residues. Looked up from germline, CDR1 is GTSNPN and CDR2 is SVGIG (reference sequence). The CDR3 reads CAWSVPWGGTGNQPQHF. CDR3 DNA: TGTGCCTGGAGTGTACCCTGGGGGGGGACGGGCAATCAGCCCCAGCATTTT.

The V call is TRBV5-1, the J call TRBJ2-2; TRBD1 aligns across 9 bases. The CDR3 runs to 14 residues. V dropped 6 bases and J dropped 5; count of bases not matched to a gene: 5. Germline V CDR1 and CDR2: SGHRS, YFSETQ. For the CDR3, the DNA is TGCGCCAGCAACCGGGACAGGGTTACCGGGGAGCTGTTTTTT. Residues: CASNRDRVTGELFF.

The chain links TRBV14 to TRBJ2-7; 7 nucleotides agree with TRBD2. The CDR3 is 15 amino acids. The germline V gene encodes CDR1 SGHDN and CDR2 FVKESK. The J segment lost 7 bases and the V segment lost 2 bases, leaving 11 bases of the junction unmatched. CDR3 coding DNA: TGTGCCAGCAGCCAACCGGGACGGGGGGAACGGGAGCAGTACTTC. Residues: CASSQPGRGEREQYF.

There are a few counts of this clone. V is TRBV11-3 and J is TRBJ2-7; D is undetermined. Trimming removed 1 base from V and 4 bases from J, with 5 bases in between. In germline, CDR1 is SGHNT, CDR2 YENEEA. The CDR3 loop spans 12 amino acids. The CDR3 sequence: CASSLAGYEQYF. The CDR3 DNA reads as TGTGCCAGCAGCTTAGCGGGTTACGAGCAGTACTTC.

The rearrangement joins TRBV7-9 to TRBJ1-1, with D possibly matching TRBD1 (6 bases). The CDR3 totals 12 residues. The V end was cut by 1 base, the J end by 6 bases, with 6 bases between. CDR1 is SEHNR and CDR2 is FQNEAQ in the germline V gene (reference sequence). In DNA form, the CDR3 reads TGTGCCAGCAGCTTAGGACAGGCTGAAGCTTTCTTT. The encoded protein is CASSLGQAEAFF.

This chain links TRBV7-2 with TRBJ1-1, with D possibly matching TRBD1 (5 bases). Trimming stripped 1 base from V and 1 base from J, with 13 bases between. Germline V gives CDR1 SGHTA, CDR2 FQGNSA. The CDR3 contains 16 residues. The DNA for the CDR3 is TGTGCCAGCAGCTTAGGTAGCAGGGTCCCGAACACTGAAGCTTTCTTT. This sequence encodes CASSLGSRVPNTEAFF. Supplemented by reference TRBV7-2 and TRBJ1-1, the full variable domain reads GAGVSQSPSNKVTEKGKDVELRCDPISGHTALYWYRQSLGQGLEFLIYFQGNSAPDKSGLPSDRFSAERTGGSVSTLTIQRTQQEDSAVYLCASSLGSRVPNTEAFFGQGTRLTVV.

The chain uses TRBV6-5 and TRBJ2-7; a weak D match, TRBD1 (5 bases). V was clipped by 2 bases and J by 1 base, with 15 bases between them. The length of the CDR3 is 16 residues. Germline V gene sequence: CDR1 MNHEY, CDR2 SVGAGI. CDR3 coding DNA: TGTGCCAGCAGTTACCTCACGGGTCAGGGTTCCTACGAGCAGTACTTC. It codes for CASSYLTGQGSYEQYF.

The chain employs TRBV7-9 and TRBJ2-3, with 8 bases matching TRBD2. The ends lost 3 bases at V and 1 base at J; junction bases unmatched: 3. The germline V gene encodes CDR1 SEHNR and CDR2 FQNEAQ (reference sequence). The CDR3 consists of 15 residues. CDR3 bases: TGTGCCAGCAGCTTGGCGGGGGGACGCACAGATACGCAGTATTTT. Amino acid sequence: CASSLAGGRTDTQYF. Complete variable domain (other parts from reference TRBV7-9 and TRBJ2-3): DTGVSQNPRHKITKRGQNVTFRCDPISEHNRLYWYRQTLGQGPEFLTYFQNEAQLEKSRLLSDRFSAERPKGSFSTLEIQRTEQGDSAMYLCASSLAGGRTDTQYFGPGTRLTVL.

J is TRBJ2-1 and V is TRBV7-3; TRBD1 is a possible D gene (6 bases). The length of the CDR3 is 14 residues. Germline lookup yields CDR1 SGHTA and CDR2 FQGTGA. The V gene lost 1 base and the J gene lost 7 bases, with 11 bases spanning the gap. The CDR3 coding sequence is TGTGCCAGCAGCTTAAGGGGGCAGGGGAATGAGCAGTTCTTC. Amino acids: CASSLRGQGNEQFF. The full variable domain, rest sourced from reference TRBV7-3 and TRBJ2-1, is GAGVSQTPSNKVTEKGKYVELRCDPISGHTALYWYRQSLGQGPEFLIYFQGTGAADDSGLPNDRFFAVRPEGSVSTLKIQRTERGDSAVYLCASSLRGQGNEQFFGPGTRLTVL.